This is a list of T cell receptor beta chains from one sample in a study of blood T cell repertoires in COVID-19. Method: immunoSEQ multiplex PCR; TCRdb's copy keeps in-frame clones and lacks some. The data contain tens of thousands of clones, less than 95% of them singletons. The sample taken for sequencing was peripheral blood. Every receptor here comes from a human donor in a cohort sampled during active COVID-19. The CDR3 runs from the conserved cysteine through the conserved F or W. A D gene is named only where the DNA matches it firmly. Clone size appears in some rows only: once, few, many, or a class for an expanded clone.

cdr3_aa: CASSLSGSNTGELFF; cdr3_nt: TGTGCCAGCAGCTTGAGCGGCTCTAACACCGGGGAGCTGTTTTTT; d_call: -; v_call: TRBV5-4; clone_size: -; j_call: TRBJ2-2
cdr3_aa: CASSSRVNKDRGLYEQYF; cdr3_nt: TGTGCCAGCAGCTCCAGGGTAAATAAGGACAGGGGGCTCTACGAGCAGTACTTC; d_call: TRBD1; v_call: TRBV11-2; clone_size: -; j_call: TRBJ2-7
cdr3_aa: CASSLSGRARLEQFF; cdr3_nt: TGTGCCAGCAGTTTGAGCGGGAGGGCCAGGCTTGAGCAGTTCTTC; d_call: TRBD2; v_call: TRBV14; clone_size: -; j_call: TRBJ2-1
cdr3_aa: CASSLDRASYEQYF; cdr3_nt: TGCGCCAGCAGCCTGGACAGGGCCTCCTACGAGCAGTACTTC; d_call: TRBD1; v_call: TRBV5-1; clone_size: -; j_call: TRBJ2-7
cdr3_aa: CASSLGLAGLYEQYF; cdr3_nt: TGTGCCAGCAGCTTGGGACTAGCGGGGTTATACGAGCAGTACTTC; d_call: TRBD2; v_call: TRBV28; clone_size: once; j_call: TRBJ2-7
cdr3_aa: CASSLARLANYGYTF; cdr3_nt: TGTGCCAGCAGCTTGGCTCGTTTAGCTAACTATGGCTACACCTTC; d_call: -; v_call: TRBV5-6; clone_size: -; j_call: TRBJ1-2
cdr3_aa: CAISVESNQPQHF; cdr3_nt: TGTGCCATCAGTGTTGAGAGCAATCAGCCCCAGCATTTT; d_call: -; v_call: TRBV10-3; clone_size: -; j_call: TRBJ1-5
cdr3_aa: CASSEGVRLAEAFF; cdr3_nt: TGTGCCAGCAGTGAAGGCGTCAGGCTGGCTGAAGCTTTCTTT; d_call: -; v_call: TRBV2; clone_size: -; j_call: TRBJ1-1
cdr3_aa: CASSFGQTFEAFF; cdr3_nt: TGTGCCAGCAGCTTCGGACAGACTTTTGAAGCTTTCTTT; d_call: -; v_call: TRBV11-2; clone_size: -; j_call: TRBJ1-1
cdr3_aa: CASSLFYQIENSPLHF; cdr3_nt: TGTGCCAGCAGTTTGTTCTACCAAATCGAGAATTCACCCCTCCACTTT; d_call: -; v_call: TRBV27; clone_size: few; j_call: TRBJ1-6
cdr3_aa: CASSPQKGRALETQYF; cdr3_nt: TGTGCCAGCAGCCCCCAGAAGGGCAGGGCTCTTGAGACCCAGTACTTC; d_call: -; v_call: TRBV11-2; clone_size: -; j_call: TRBJ2-5
cdr3_aa: CASSEGGGHYEQYF; cdr3_nt: TGTGCCAGCAGTGAAGGAGGCGGCCACTACGAGCAGTACTTC; d_call: -; v_call: TRBV6-1; clone_size: few; j_call: TRBJ2-7
cdr3_aa: CASSGGEVSDTQYF; cdr3_nt: TGCGCCAGCAGCGGAGGGGAGGTCTCAGATACGCAGTATTTT; d_call: -; v_call: TRBV5-1; clone_size: few; j_call: TRBJ2-3
cdr3_aa: CSASIPGQTNTEAFF; cdr3_nt: TGCAGTGCTAGTATCCCGGGACAGACGAACACTGAAGCTTTCTTT; d_call: TRBD1; v_call: TRBV20-1; clone_size: -; j_call: TRBJ1-1
cdr3_aa: CASRDRGSLTDTQYF; cdr3_nt: TGTGCCAGCAGGGACAGGGGGTCTCTCACAGATACGCAGTATTTT; d_call: TRBD1; v_call: TRBV25-1; clone_size: -; j_call: TRBJ2-3
cdr3_aa: CASSEDDRVSNQPQHF; cdr3_nt: TGTGCCAGCAGTGAAGACGACAGGGTGAGCAATCAGCCCCAGCATTTT; d_call: TRBD1; v_call: TRBV6-1; clone_size: -; j_call: TRBJ1-5
cdr3_aa: CSANSLREQYF; cdr3_nt: TGCAGTGCTAATTCGTTGCGGGAGCAGTACTTC; d_call: -; v_call: TRBV20-1; clone_size: -; j_call: TRBJ2-7
cdr3_aa: CASSLVGGNNADNEQFF; cdr3_nt: TGTGCCAGCAGCTTAGTCGGCGGGAATAATGCTGACAATGAGCAGTTCTTC; d_call: -; v_call: TRBV11-2; clone_size: -; j_call: TRBJ2-1
cdr3_aa: CASSFHGFGMAGADREQYF; cdr3_nt: TGTGCCAGCAGTTTCCATGGCTTTGGGATGGCGGGAGCGGATCGAGAGCAGTACTTC; d_call: TRBD2; v_call: TRBV28; clone_size: -; j_call: TRBJ2-7
cdr3_aa: CASSSGTGNYEQYF; cdr3_nt: TGCGCCAGCAGCTCAGGGACAGGGAACTACGAGCAGTACTTC; d_call: TRBD1; v_call: TRBV5-1; clone_size: -; j_call: TRBJ2-7
cdr3_aa: CASSPRRDTEAFF; cdr3_nt: TGTGCCAGCAGTCCCCGGAGGGACACTGAAGCTTTCTTT; d_call: -; v_call: TRBV12-3/TRBV12-4; clone_size: -; j_call: TRBJ1-1
cdr3_aa: CASSRQGAWETQYF; cdr3_nt: TGTGCCAGCAGCCGACAGGGGGCATGGGAGACCCAGTACTTC; d_call: TRBD1; v_call: TRBV3-1/TRBV3-2; clone_size: -; j_call: TRBJ2-5
cdr3_aa: CASPLGTTNEQFF; cdr3_nt: TGTGCCAGCCCCTTGGGGACTACTAATGAGCAGTTCTTC; d_call: TRBD2; v_call: TRBV7-9; clone_size: -; j_call: TRBJ2-1
cdr3_aa: CASTQDGSNYGYTF; cdr3_nt: TGTGCCAGCACCCAGGACGGGAGTAACTATGGCTACACCTTC; d_call: -; v_call: TRBV9; clone_size: -; j_call: TRBJ1-2
cdr3_aa: CASGLAGIPFRFF; cdr3_nt: TGTGCTAGTGGTTTGGCCGGGATCCCGTTTAGGTTCTTC; d_call: -; v_call: TRBV12-5; clone_size: -; j_call: TRBJ2-1
cdr3_aa: CASTENYRNIQYF; cdr3_nt: TGTGCCAGCACCGAAAATTATAGAAACATTCAGTACTTC; d_call: -; v_call: TRBV6-5; clone_size: once; j_call: TRBJ2-4
cdr3_aa: CASSLVLQGGTGELFF; cdr3_nt: TGTGCCAGCAGCTTAGTTCTACAGGGTGGAACCGGGGAGCTGTTTTTT; d_call: -; v_call: TRBV11-2; clone_size: -; j_call: TRBJ2-2
cdr3_aa: CASSNTGLAGGEQYF; cdr3_nt: TGTGCCAGCAGCAACACGGGACTAGCGGGAGGCGAGCAGTACTTC; d_call: TRBD2; v_call: TRBV7-3; clone_size: once; j_call: TRBJ2-7
cdr3_aa: CASSPGTGDVLTF; cdr3_nt: TGTGCCAGTAGCCCCGGGACAGGGGACGTCCTGACTTTC; d_call: TRBD1; v_call: TRBV19; clone_size: -; j_call: TRBJ2-6
cdr3_aa: CASSAARIAGPETQYF; cdr3_nt: TGTGCCAGCAGTGCGGCCAGAATAGCGGGACCAGAGACCCAGTACTTC; d_call: TRBD2; v_call: TRBV6-1; clone_size: once; j_call: TRBJ2-5
cdr3_aa: CASSHGGGVYEQYF; cdr3_nt: TGTGCCAGCAGCCACGGTGGGGGGGTCTACGAGCAGTACTTC; d_call: TRBD2; v_call: TRBV3-1/TRBV3-2; clone_size: -; j_call: TRBJ2-7
cdr3_aa: CASRGLAASTDTQYF; cdr3_nt: TGTGCCAGCAGGGGACTAGCGGCTAGCACAGATACGCAGTATTTT; d_call: TRBD2; v_call: TRBV11-2; clone_size: -; j_call: TRBJ2-3
cdr3_aa: CATSRDLQIGTEAFF; cdr3_nt: TGTGCCACCAGCAGAGATCTACAGATTGGCACTGAAGCTTTCTTT; d_call: -; v_call: TRBV15; clone_size: -; j_call: TRBJ1-1
cdr3_aa: CASSAGTGVDSPLHF; cdr3_nt: TGCGCCAGCAGCGCCGGGACAGGGGTAGATTCACCCCTCCACTTT; d_call: TRBD1; v_call: TRBV5-1; clone_size: -; j_call: TRBJ1-6
cdr3_aa: CASSLAGLAGDTQYF; cdr3_nt: TGTGCCAGCAGCTTAGCTGGGCTAGCGGGAGATACGCAGTATTTT; d_call: TRBD2; v_call: TRBV7-2; clone_size: -; j_call: TRBJ2-3
cdr3_aa: CASSQVGLAIEQFF; cdr3_nt: TGCGCCAGCAGCCAAGTTGGCCTAGCTATTGAGCAGTTCTTC; d_call: -; v_call: TRBV4-1; clone_size: -; j_call: TRBJ2-1
cdr3_aa: CASSIGTDYGYTF; cdr3_nt: TGTGCCAGTAGTATCGGGACAGACTATGGCTACACCTTC; d_call: TRBD1; v_call: TRBV19; clone_size: once; j_call: TRBJ1-2
cdr3_aa: CASSPPLGGRITYNEQFF; cdr3_nt: TGTGCCAGCTCACCACCTTTGGGCGGGAGGATCACCTACAATGAGCAGTTCTTC; d_call: TRBD2; v_call: TRBV18; clone_size: -; j_call: TRBJ2-1
cdr3_aa: CASSQVLAESTQYF; cdr3_nt: TGTGCCAGCAGCCAAGTGTTAGCGGAGAGTACGCAGTATTTT; d_call: -; v_call: TRBV4-2; clone_size: -; j_call: TRBJ2-3
cdr3_aa: CASSQVAGLTGELFF; cdr3_nt: TGTGCCAGCAGCCAGGTTGCGGGACTCACCGGGGAGCTGTTTTTT; d_call: -; v_call: TRBV7-3; clone_size: few; j_call: TRBJ2-2